A selection of T cell receptor beta chains follows, all from one sample in a study of T cell responses to AZD1222 COVID-19 vaccine. Data came from immunoSEQ multiplex PCR; TCRdb stores just in-frame clones and leaves some out. Here the sample spans approximately 140,000 clones, more than 90% being singletons. The material was peripheral blood, obtained 28 days after the second AZD1222 dose. These receptors were collected from an adult who received the AZD1222 COVID-19 vaccine. Both conserved end residues are part of each CDR3. D genes are given only for firm matches. Not all rows give a size; the values are once, few, many and, for expanded clones, a class.

17	TRBV5-6	.	TRBJ2-6	once	CASSPRRAPSGANVLTF	TGTGCCAGCAGCCCAAGGAGGGCCCCCTCTGGGGCCAACGTCCTGACTTTC
15	TRBV7-2	.	TRBJ2-1	.	CASSLLGSGLAEQFF	TGTGCCAGCAGCTTGCTCGGTAGCGGCCTTGCAGAGCAGTTCTTC
17	TRBV24-1	.	TRBJ2-2	.	CATSDAPGLRNTGELFF	TGTGCCACCAGTGATGCACCGGGACTCCGGAACACCGGGGAGCTGTTTTTT
15	TRBV2	.	TRBJ1-3	.	CASSDQGFSGNTIYF	TGTGCCAGCAGTGATCAGGGTTTCTCTGGAAACACCATATATTTT
13	TRBV7-3	.	TRBJ1-2	.	CASSPEPNYGYTF	TGTGCCAGCAGCCCAGAACCTAACTATGGCTACACCTTC
15	TRBV3-1/TRBV3-2	.	TRBJ2-5	.	CASSPRGLFQVSQYF	TGTGCCAGCAGCCCGAGAGGGCTATTCCAAGTGTCCCAGTACTTC
15	TRBV30	.	TRBJ2-2	.	CAWSVLTGYTGELFF	TGTGCCTGGAGTGTACTAACAGGGTACACCGGGGAGCTGTTTTTT
13	TRBV5-4	.	TRBJ1-2	.	CASSLARVHGYTF	TGTGCCAGCAGCTTGGCCCGGGTACATGGCTACACCTTC
16	TRBV18	.	TRBJ1-1	.	CASSPRASPMGTEAFF	TGTGCCAGCTCACCAAGAGCTAGCCCGATGGGGACTGAAGCTTTCTTT
18	TRBV27	.	TRBJ1-2	.	CASSLSGDGLRTNYGYTF	TGTGCCAGCAGTTTGTCTGGGGACGGACTCAGAACTAACTATGGCTACACCTTC
15	TRBV30	.	TRBJ2-5	few	CACVFPALGQETQYF	TGTGCCTGCGTCTTCCCGGCCCTGGGACAAGAGACCCAGTACTTC
14	TRBV19	.	TRBJ2-7	.	CASSIGTLSNEQYF	TGTGCCAGTAGTATAGGGACTTTGTCTAACGAGCAGTACTTC
14	TRBV11-2	.	TRBJ2-2	.	CASTGGTYTGELFF	TGTGCCAGCACCGGCGGGACGTACACCGGGGAGCTGTTTTTT
13	TRBV2	.	TRBJ1-2	.	CASRGEGTYGYTF	TGTGCCAGCAGGGGTGAGGGCACCTATGGCTACACCTTC
12	TRBV30	.	TRBJ1-1	.	CAWSNMNTEAFF	TGTGCCTGGAGTAACATGAACACTGAAGCTTTCTTT
15	TRBV11-2	TRBD1	TRBJ1-1	.	CASSLVQGANTEAFF	TGTGCCAGCAGCTTAGTTCAGGGGGCAAACACTGAAGCTTTCTTT
13	TRBV19	.	TRBJ1-1	.	CASSSWGTTEAFF	TGTGCCAGTAGTAGCTGGGGGACCACTGAAGCTTTCTTT
14	TRBV2	.	TRBJ2-3	.	CASNQDPAGHTQYF	TGTGCCAGCAACCAGGACCCCGCCGGTCATACGCAGTATTTT
13	TRBV29-1	.	TRBJ1-5	once	CSVRQPRGQPQHF	TGCAGCGTCCGACAGCCCAGAGGTCAGCCCCAGCATTTT
11	TRBV25-1	.	TRBJ1-2	.	CASRENYGYTF	TGTGCCAGCAGGGAAAACTATGGCTACACCTTC
15	TRBV5-1	TRBD2	TRBJ2-1	.	CASSLSGGSYNEQFF	TGCGCCAGCAGCCTAAGCGGGGGATCTTACAATGAGCAGTTCTTC
12	TRBV11-3	.	TRBJ1-4	.	CASSLVPEKLFF	TGTGCCAGCAGCTTAGTCCCTGAAAAACTGTTTTTT
14	TRBV11-2	.	TRBJ1-1	.	CASSSQLGNTEAFF	TGTGCCAGCAGCTCCCAACTGGGGAACACTGAAGCTTTCTTT
13	TRBV6-5	.	TRBJ1-1	.	CASSYGRDTEAFF	TGTGCCAGCAGTTACGGCAGAGACACTGAAGCTTTCTTT
15	TRBV5-1	.	TRBJ1-4	.	CASSSEPATNEKLFF	TGCGCCAGCAGTTCCGAGCCGGCAACTAATGAAAAACTGTTTTTT
16	TRBV6-2/TRBV6-3	TRBD1	TRBJ2-5	.	CASSYGTGGRLETQYF	TGTGCCAGCAGTTATGGGACAGGGGGCCGTTTGGAGACCCAGTACTTC
17	TRBV5-1	.	TRBJ1-4	.	CASSFGRIPATNEKLFF	TGCGCCAGCAGCTTCGGCAGAATACCTGCAACTAATGAAAAACTGTTTTTT
14	TRBV7-2	TRBD1	TRBJ1-1	.	CASSLGQGYTEAFF	TGTGCCAGCAGCTTAGGACAGGGTTATACTGAAGCTTTCTTT
17	TRBV29-1	TRBD1	TRBJ1-3	.	CSVGELQGENSGNTIYF	TGCAGCGTTGGGGAACTTCAGGGGGAGAACTCTGGAAACACCATATATTTT
12	TRBV5-6	.	TRBJ2-7	.	CASSLARYEQYF	TGTGCCAGCAGCTTGGCAAGGTACGAGCAGTACTTC
15	TRBV7-9	.	TRBJ1-1	.	CASSLEGGANTEAFF	TGTGCCAGCAGCTTAGAAGGCGGGGCCAACACTGAAGCTTTCTTT
13	TRBV6-6	.	TRBJ1-2	.	CASRGGPKGGYTF	TGTGCCAGCAGAGGAGGGCCCAAGGGCGGCTACACCTTC
15	TRBV7-9	.	TRBJ1-1	.	CASSLDARGNTEAFF	TGTGCCAGCAGCTTAGACGCCAGGGGGAACACTGAAGCTTTCTTT
17	TRBV19	TRBD1	TRBJ1-1	.	CASSKTGVPTMNTEAFF	TGTGCCAGTAGTAAGACAGGGGTCCCGACCATGAACACTGAAGCTTTCTTT
17	TRBV19	TRBD2	TRBJ2-1	.	CASSIWEGGSSYNEQFF	TGTGCCAGTAGTATTTGGGAGGGAGGGAGCTCCTACAATGAGCAGTTCTTC
13	TRBV30	.	TRBJ1-1	.	CAWKDRSTTEAFF	TGTGCCTGGAAAGACAGATCCACCACTGAAGCTTTCTTT
15	TRBV11-3	.	TRBJ1-1	once	CASSRRVTGNTEAFF	TGTGCCAGCAGCCGAAGAGTTACAGGGAACACTGAAGCTTTCTTT
13	TRBV18	.	TRBJ1-2	.	CASSPDLSDGYTF	TGTGCCAGCTCACCGGACCTCTCGGATGGCTACACCTTC
14	TRBV4-1	TRBD1	TRBJ1-2	.	CASSHRTGSYGYTF	TGCGCCAGCAGCCATCGGACAGGATCCTATGGCTACACCTTC
17	TRBV18	TRBD1	TRBJ2-1	once	CASSSPNPGQGANEQFF	TGTGCCAGCTCATCACCGAACCCGGGACAGGGGGCAAATGAGCAGTTCTTC
13	TRBV19	.	TRBJ2-7	.	CASSIWQGSEQYF	TGTGCCAGTAGTATCTGGCAGGGCAGCGAGCAGTACTTC
17	TRBV2	.	TRBJ1-5	.	CASSEAGTSYSNQPQHF	TGTGCCAGCAGTGAAGCAGGGACGTCTTATAGCAATCAGCCCCAGCATTTT
15	TRBV6-2/TRBV6-3	TRBD1	TRBJ2-3	.	CASSSGQGATDTQYF	TGTGCCAGCAGTTCGGGACAGGGGGCAACAGATACGCAGTATTTT
15	TRBV4-2	.	TRBJ1-4	.	CASSQVGAVTEKLFF	TGTGCCAGCAGCCAAGTGGGAGCGGTTACTGAAAAACTGTTTTTT
16	TRBV5-4	TRBD1	TRBJ1-2	.	CASSLGGTANNYGYTF	TGTGCCAGCAGCTTGGGGGGGACAGCAAATAACTATGGCTACACCTTC
15	TRBV15	TRBD1	TRBJ1-1	.	CATSRGTGGNTEAFF	TGTGCCACCAGCAGAGGAACAGGGGGGAACACTGAAGCTTTCTTT
16	TRBV9	.	TRBJ2-2	.	CASSVGGLWNTGELFF	TGTGCCAGCAGCGTAGGGGGGTTGTGGAACACCGGGGAGCTGTTTTTT
14	TRBV4-3	.	TRBJ1-1	.	CASSPRAGNTEAFF	TGCGCCAGCAGCCCGCGGGCGGGGAACACTGAAGCTTTCTTT
13	TRBV5-1	.	TRBJ1-6	.	CASTQDGGTPLHF	TGCGCCAGCACACAGGACGGCGGGACACCCCTCCACTTT
13	TRBV10-2	.	TRBJ2-3	.	CASLQGTTDTQYF	TGCGCCAGCCTCCAGGGGACCACAGATACGCAGTATTTT
14	TRBV6-5	.	TRBJ1-5	once	CASSYSRRNQPQHF	TGTGCCAGCAGTTACTCGCGCCGCAATCAGCCCCAGCATTTT
13	TRBV24-1	.	TRBJ1-5	once	CATSDSGYQPQHF	TGTGCCACCAGTGATTCTGGGTATCAGCCCCAGCATTTT
17	TRBV19	TRBD2	TRBJ2-2	.	CASSILAGGPNTGELFF	TGTGCCAGTAGTATACTAGCGGGAGGGCCGAACACCGGGGAGCTGTTTTTT
14	TRBV7-9	TRBD2	TRBJ2-3	.	CASSLTSGTDTQYF	TGTGCCAGCAGCCTTACTAGCGGCACAGATACGCAGTATTTT
14	TRBV4-1	.	TRBJ2-7	.	CASSPGAGPYEQYF	TGCGCCAGCAGCCCAGGGGCCGGACCATACGAGCAGTACTTC
18	TRBV18	.	TRBJ1-3	once	CASSPATPIRDGGNTIYF	TGTGCCAGCTCACCCGCGACCCCGATCCGGGACGGTGGAAACACCATATATTTT
15	TRBV5-1	.	TRBJ2-7	.	CASSLGSISSYEQYF	TGCGCCAGCAGCTTAGGGTCCATTAGCTCCTACGAGCAGTACTTC
16	TRBV7-2	TRBD1	TRBJ1-5	.	CASSLARGRGNQPQHF	TGTGCCAGCAGCTTAGCAAGGGGGCGAGGCAATCAGCCCCAGCATTTT
15	TRBV27	TRBD1	TRBJ1-2	.	CASSERDRPHYGYTF	TGTGCCAGCAGTGAAAGGGACAGACCCCACTATGGCTACACCTTC
14	TRBV5-1	.	TRBJ2-7	.	CASSLELEPYEQYF	TGCGCCAGCAGCTTGGAACTGGAACCCTACGAGCAGTACTTC